This entry describes one T cell receptor (beta chain). Its cognate antigen is unknown. The entry originates in a study of cytomegalovirus exposure and HLA in healthy donors. Overall study results and limits: The investigators catalogued 150 to 200 TCR beta chains as cytomegalovirus-associated.

Primers included in the PCR were 60 Vbeta and 13 Jbeta primers. Clones were read by immunoSEQ multiplex PCR, and TCRdb kept only the in-frame ones, dropping some. The sample carries about 160,000 clones, 87% recorded once. Trimming removed 5 bases from V and 4 bases from J; junction bases left unmatched: 8. CDR3 length: 15 amino acids. CDR1 LNHDA and CDR2 SQIVND come from the germline V gene (reference sequence). Sequenced sample: PBMCs. The receptor was isolated from a woman aged 25-40 years in good health and CMV-seronegative. V is TRBV19 and J is TRBJ1-5, with 7 bases lining up with TRBD1. The CDR3 DNA sequence: TGTGCCAGTAGTGACTATTACAGGGGAAATCAGCCCCAGCATTTT. Amino acid sequence: CASSDYYRGNQPQHF.